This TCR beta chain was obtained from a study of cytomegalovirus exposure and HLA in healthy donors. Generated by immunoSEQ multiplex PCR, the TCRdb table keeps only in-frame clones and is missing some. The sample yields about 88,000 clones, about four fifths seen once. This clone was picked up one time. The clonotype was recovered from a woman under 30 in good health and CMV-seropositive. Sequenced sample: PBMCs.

The CDR3 bases are TGTGCCAGCAGCTTAATTGGCGGACAGGGGGCGGGTTACGAGCAGTACTTC. It encodes CASSLIGGQGAGYEQYF. The chain joins TRBV7-3 to TRBJ2-7; the match to TRBD1 covers 11 bases. With V trimmed by 1 base and J by 4 bases, 9 bases remained unmatched. This CDR3 region has 17 residues. Germline CDR1 and CDR2: SGHTA and FQGTGA.